This T cell receptor (beta chain) was identified during a study of regulatory T cells in long-lasting Graves disease. The time point denotes: newly diagnosed GD, antithyroid drugs for less than 3 months. The TCR library was prepared using RNA isolated from PBMCs. Arm-PCR of CDR3 regions with iRepertoire HTBI primers generated TCR beta libraries. TCRdb reprocessed the multiplex PCR reads via MiXCR and lists one record per CDR3 protein. The sample yields hundreds of thousands of distinct CDR3 sequences, 15% seen once. Germline loops: CDR1 SNHLY, CDR2 FYNNEI. V lost 2 bases, J lost 2 bases, and 8 bases lay in between. The CDR3 extends over 14 amino acids. Whole-study findings and limits: Favoring TRBV28, TRBJ1-2 and TRBJ2-5 was a feature seen in persistent disease.

There are many counts of this clonotype. Its antigen remains unknown. These data were also reused for a study on T cells in Graves' hyperthyroidism and ophthalmopathy. That paper adds: Graves' hyperthyroidism is called stable when ophthalmopathy does not progress within 18 months. HTBI primers were employed in a first-round RT-PCR of the TCR CDR3.

This TCR derives from a woman aged 35 to 49 with Graves disease. The sample was peripheral blood mononuclear cells (PBMCs), taken at new diagnosis, from a patient treated with antithyroid drugs. The chain couples TRBV2 to TRBJ2-3; D is unclear. The CDR3 DNA follows: TGTGCCAGCAGTGAAAGGGCGAACACAGATACGCAGTATTTT. Its translation is CASSERANTDTQYF. Variable domain in full (rest from reference TRBV2 and TRBJ2-3): EPEVTQTPSHQVTQMGQEVILRCVPISNHLYFYWYRQILGQKVEFLVSFYNNEISEKSEIFDDQFSVERPDGSNFTLKIRSTKLEDSAMYFCASSERANTDTQYFGPGTRLTVL.